This entry lists 4 T cell receptor beta chains sequenced from one sample in a study of long-term antiretroviral therapy in people with HIV. The assay used was immunoSEQ (version v3.0), run at survey level. Measured with immunoSEQ multiplex PCR; TCRdb has only the in-frame clones, and not every one. The sample has about 20,000 clones, nearly 95% seen once; the top ten hold around 7.7%. The material sequenced was unsorted PBMCs, taken 4.4 years after starting antiretroviral therapy. The receptor set was obtained from a woman aged 45 to 65 with HIV.

Here the CDR3 reads CASSFPGQYEQYF. The CDR3 DNA reads TGTGCCAGCAGCTTTCCAGGACAGTACGAGCAGTACTTC. This chain joins TRBV5-8 and TRBJ2-7, with D possibly being TRBD1 (6 bases). This CDR3 spans 13 amino acids. Germline V gene sequence: CDR1 SGHTS, CDR2 YDEGEE. Trimming pared 2 bases from V and 4 bases from J, leaving 10 bases between.

The rearrangement links TRBV13 to TRBJ1-4; unclear D gene. V was shortened by 2 bases and J by 7 bases, with 11 bases between the two germline ends. Per the germline V gene, CDR1 is PRHDT and CDR2 is FYEKMQ (reference sequence). The CDR3 spans 14 residues. The CDR3 loop reads CASSLSRFSEKLFF. CDR3 nucleotide sequence: TGTGCCAGCAGCTTAAGCAGGTTCTCTGAAAAACTGTTTTTT.

This chain connects TRBV28 to TRBJ1-2; D perhaps matches TRBD1 (5 bases). Germline V gene sequence: CDR1 MDHEN, CDR2 SYDVKM. V dropped 5 bases and J dropped 5 bases, with 21 bases sitting between them. The CDR3 spans 16 residues. DNA for the CDR3: TGTGCCAGCAGTCGGCCCAAAGGCCAGGGCGGGTATGGCTACACCTTC. Amino acid sequence: CASSRPKGQGGYGYTF.

V usage is TRBV15 and J usage is TRBJ1-6; no definite D call. Germline CDR1 is LNHNV and CDR2 is YYDKDF (reference sequence). Trimming stripped 5 bases from V and 6 bases from J, with 11 bases between. The CDR3 has 14 residues. CDR3 region: CATSVWPRNSPLHF. The CDR3, as DNA: TGTGCCACCAGCGTCTGGCCCCGTAATTCACCCCTCCACTTT.